This T cell receptor (beta chain) came from a study of low-dose radiotherapy and immunotherapy resistance in tumors (dated by TCRdb to the early 2020s). About the investigation overall: Patients in Cohort 1 were given 0.5 Gy per fraction every 2 weeks, and the prescribed total PTV dose was 6.5 Gy. In Cohort 2, 1 Gy per fraction was delivered every two weeks, for a total of 13 Gy over 26 weeks. Patients were given nivolumab as a 240 mg flat dose every two weeks and ipilimumab at 1 mg/kg every six weeks, with both drugs delivered intravenously. Intravenous cyclophosphamide at 200 mg/m2 was administered every two weeks, one day ahead of each radiation and immunotherapy administration. Aspirin 300 mg was taken orally once daily by patients for four cycles, starting on cycle 1 day 1. The trial did not randomize participants into treatment groups. Eight patients were included in the translational analysis, namely three from the first dose cohort plus the first five from the second dose cohort.

In light of the paper, this sample's time point label describes: after trial treatment. The treatment or condition label, as the study defines it: LDRT plus nivolumab, ipilimumab, low-dose cyclophosphamide and aspirin (RACIN trial). The donors came from RACIN, which was a single-arm phase I dose-escalation trial that paired nivolumab and ipilimumab with aspirin, low-dose cyclophosphamide and low-dose radiotherapy. To be eligible, a patient needed to have an advanced solid tumor that was TIL-negative. Remarks on this clonotype: Its antigen remains unidentified. A far larger clone is one nucleotide away, so this likely arose from a read error.

Cut back by 3 bases and 10 bases, the V and J ends lie 26 bases apart. The CDR3 covers 17 residues, taking in both the cysteine and the phenylalanine. The retained sequence is limited to the CDR3, 51 bases, with the frame set at the first base. CDR1 and CDR2 were assigned from the germline V gene as SGHDT and YYEEEE. The listed sequencing device is Illumina HiSeq 2500. First-strand cDNA was synthesized using Superscript III and a set of TRAV- and TRBV-specific primers, so that both TCRalpha and TCRbeta chains were covered. TCRs were amplified with Phusion for around 20 PCR cycles, with a constant-region primer paired with the adapter attached to the V primers. The isolated mRNA was amplified using the MessageAmp II aRNA Amplification Kit, with in vitro transcription performed for about 15 hours at 37 degrees C. The Dynabeads mRNA DIRECT Purification Kit was used to isolate the mRNA for TCR sequencing. Indexed Illumina adapters were added in a second Phusion PCR of around 27 cycles, and the PCR products were purified with AMPure XP beads. On the study's bioinformatics: Using custom Perl scripts, TCR sequences that encoded the same protein were pooled, out-of-frame sequences were dropped, and the abundance of each clonotype was calculated. The analysis excluded TCR sequences that were supported by just one read. Among the metrics used to describe the repertoires were Shannon entropy, Gini index, clonality, richness, and the frequency of TCRs shared between repertoires. TCRdb trimmed the raw reads at Q25, called clones with MiXCR and kept productive beta chains. For every CDR3 protein sequence, its rows merge into one entry that carries the most common genes and DNA. These V and J calls originate from TCRdb's pipeline instead of the authors' own analysis. The sample includes around 100,000 distinct CDR3 sequences, with roughly 19% observed a single time. The leading ten clones occupy roughly 13% of the sample.

This sample comprised PBMCs, obtained after low-dose radiotherapy plus immunotherapy. The chain joins TRBV5-6 to TRBJ2-1, with a tentative D gene TRBD1 over 6 matching bases. The source is a female donor with ovarian cancer. This receptor has the CDR3 CASSSHLDRYETYEQFF. The bases are TGTGCCAGCAGCTCGCACTTAGACAGGTATGAGACCTACGAGCAGTTCTTC. The reference TRBV5-6 and TRBJ2-1 proteins fill in what lies around the CDR3, so the full variable domain reads DAGVTQSPTHLIKTRGQQVTLRCSPKSGHDTVSWYQQALGQGPQFIFQYYEEEERQRGNFPDRFSGHQFPNYSSELNVNALLLGDSALYLCASSSHLDRYETYEQFFGPGTRLTVL.